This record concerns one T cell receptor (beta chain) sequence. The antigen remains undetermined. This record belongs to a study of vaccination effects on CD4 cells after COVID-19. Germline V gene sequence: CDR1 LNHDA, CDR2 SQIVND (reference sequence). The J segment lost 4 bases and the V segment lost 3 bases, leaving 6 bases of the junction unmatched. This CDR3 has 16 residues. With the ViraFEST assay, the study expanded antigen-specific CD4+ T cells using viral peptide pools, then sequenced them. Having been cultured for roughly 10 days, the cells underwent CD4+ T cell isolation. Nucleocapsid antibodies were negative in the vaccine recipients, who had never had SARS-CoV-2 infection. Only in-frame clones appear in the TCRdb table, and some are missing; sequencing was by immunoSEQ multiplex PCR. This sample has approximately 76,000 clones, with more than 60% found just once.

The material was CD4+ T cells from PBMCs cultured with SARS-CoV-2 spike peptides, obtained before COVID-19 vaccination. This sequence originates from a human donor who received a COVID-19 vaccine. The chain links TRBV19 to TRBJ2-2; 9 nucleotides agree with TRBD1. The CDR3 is CASSIGGTGSTGELFF. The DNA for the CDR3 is TGTGCCAGTAGTATTGGTGGGACAGGGAGCACCGGGGAGCTGTTTTTT.